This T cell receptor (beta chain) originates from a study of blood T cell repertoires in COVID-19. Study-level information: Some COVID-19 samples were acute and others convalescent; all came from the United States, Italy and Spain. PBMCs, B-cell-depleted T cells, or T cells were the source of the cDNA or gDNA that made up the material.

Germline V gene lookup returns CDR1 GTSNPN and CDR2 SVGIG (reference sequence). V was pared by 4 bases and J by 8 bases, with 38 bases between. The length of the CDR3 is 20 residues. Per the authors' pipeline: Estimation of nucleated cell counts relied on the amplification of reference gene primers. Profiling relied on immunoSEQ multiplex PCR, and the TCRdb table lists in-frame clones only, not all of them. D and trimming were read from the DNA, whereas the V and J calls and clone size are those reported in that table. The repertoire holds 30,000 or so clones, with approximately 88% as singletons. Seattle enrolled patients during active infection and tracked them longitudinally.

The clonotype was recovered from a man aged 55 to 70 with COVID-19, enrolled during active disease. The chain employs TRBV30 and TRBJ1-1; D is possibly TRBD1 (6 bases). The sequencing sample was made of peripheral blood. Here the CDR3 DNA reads TGTGCCTGGACTCCCGTTGGGGGCGGACGACCCCCTCGGTCCGGTATCGAAGCTTTCTTT. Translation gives CAWTPVGGGRPPRSGIEAFF.